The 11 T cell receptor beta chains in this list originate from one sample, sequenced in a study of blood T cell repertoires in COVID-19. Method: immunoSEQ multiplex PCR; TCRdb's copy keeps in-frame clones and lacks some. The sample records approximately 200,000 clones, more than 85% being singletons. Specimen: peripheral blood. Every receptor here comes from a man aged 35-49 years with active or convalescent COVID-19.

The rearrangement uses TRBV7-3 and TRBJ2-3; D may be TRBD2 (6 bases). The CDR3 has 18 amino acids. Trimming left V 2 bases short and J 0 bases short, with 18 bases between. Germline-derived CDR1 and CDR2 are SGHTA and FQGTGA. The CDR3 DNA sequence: TGTGCCAGCAGCTTATACGGGCCCGGGGGTTTAAGCACAGATACGCAGTATTTT. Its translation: CASSLYGPGGLSTDTQYF.

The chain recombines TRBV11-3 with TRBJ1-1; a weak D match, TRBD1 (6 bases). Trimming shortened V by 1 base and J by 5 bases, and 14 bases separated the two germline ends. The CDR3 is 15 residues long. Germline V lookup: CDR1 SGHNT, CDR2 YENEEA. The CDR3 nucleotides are TGTGCCAGCAGCTTAGGGTCCCACACAGGGACTGAAGCTTTCTTT. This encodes CASSLGSHTGTEAFF.

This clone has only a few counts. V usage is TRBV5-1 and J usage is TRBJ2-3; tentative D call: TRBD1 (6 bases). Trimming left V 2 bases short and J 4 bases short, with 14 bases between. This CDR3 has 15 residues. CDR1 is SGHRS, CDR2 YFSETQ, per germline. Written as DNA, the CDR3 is TGCGCCAGCAGCTTAGGGCAGGGGCGCCCAGATACGCAGTATTTT. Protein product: CASSLGQGRPDTQYF.

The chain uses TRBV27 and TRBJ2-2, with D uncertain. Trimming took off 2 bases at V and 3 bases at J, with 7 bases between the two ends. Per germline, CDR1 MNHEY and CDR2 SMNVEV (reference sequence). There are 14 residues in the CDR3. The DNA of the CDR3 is TGTGCCAGCAGTTTACAGGTTCACACCGGGGAGCTGTTTTTT. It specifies CASSLQVHTGELFF.

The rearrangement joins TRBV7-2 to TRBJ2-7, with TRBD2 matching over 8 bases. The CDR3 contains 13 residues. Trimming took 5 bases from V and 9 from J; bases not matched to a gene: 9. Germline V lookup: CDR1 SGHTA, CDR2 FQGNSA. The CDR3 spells CASSERRSGTQYF. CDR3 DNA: TGTGCCAGCAGCGAAAGACGTAGCGGGACGCAGTACTTC. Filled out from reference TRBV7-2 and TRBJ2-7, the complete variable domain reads GAGVSQSPSNKVTEKGKDVELRCDPISGHTALYWYRQSLGQGLEFLIYFQGNSAPDKSGLPSDRFSAERTGGSVSTLTIQRTQQEDSAVYLCASSERRSGTQYFGPGTRLTVT.

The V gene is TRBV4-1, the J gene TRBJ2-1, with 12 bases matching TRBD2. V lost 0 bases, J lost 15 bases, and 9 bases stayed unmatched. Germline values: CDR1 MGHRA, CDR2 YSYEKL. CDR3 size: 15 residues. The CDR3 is CASSQDLLAGGVGFF. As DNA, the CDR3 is TGCGCCAGCAGCCAAGATTTGCTAGCGGGAGGGGTAGGGTTCTTC.

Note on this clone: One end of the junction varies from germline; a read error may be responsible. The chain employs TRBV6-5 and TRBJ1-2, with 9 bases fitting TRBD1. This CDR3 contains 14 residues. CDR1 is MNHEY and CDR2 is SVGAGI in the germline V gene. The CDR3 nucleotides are TGTGCCAGCAATTACAGGGGGCTAGACTATGGCTACACCTTC. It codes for CASNYRGLDYGYTF.

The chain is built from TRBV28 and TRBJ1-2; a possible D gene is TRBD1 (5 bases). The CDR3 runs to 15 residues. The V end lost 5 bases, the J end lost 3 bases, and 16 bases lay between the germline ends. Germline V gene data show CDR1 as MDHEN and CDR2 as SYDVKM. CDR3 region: CASSPSAAGDYGYTF. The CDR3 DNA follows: TGTGCCAGCAGTCCCTCCGCCGCGGGGGACTATGGCTACACCTTC.

CDR3 residues: CASSSGTIDNEQFF. As DNA, the CDR3 is TGTGCCAGCAGCTCCGGGACTATCGACAATGAGCAGTTCTTC. The chain carries TRBV9 and TRBJ2-1, with 7 bases aligning to TRBD2. Per germline, CDR1 SGDLS and CDR2 YYNGEE. The CDR3 runs 14 residues. The V segment lost 4 bases and the J segment 5 bases; nucleotides outside the gene matches: 6.

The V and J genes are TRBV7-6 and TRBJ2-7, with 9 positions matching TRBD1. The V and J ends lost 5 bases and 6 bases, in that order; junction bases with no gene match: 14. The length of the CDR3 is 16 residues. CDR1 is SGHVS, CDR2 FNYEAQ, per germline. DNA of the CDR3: TGTGCCAGCAGCAACCTGGGACAGGGACGGCTCAGCGAGCAGTACTTC. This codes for CASSNLGQGRLSEQYF.

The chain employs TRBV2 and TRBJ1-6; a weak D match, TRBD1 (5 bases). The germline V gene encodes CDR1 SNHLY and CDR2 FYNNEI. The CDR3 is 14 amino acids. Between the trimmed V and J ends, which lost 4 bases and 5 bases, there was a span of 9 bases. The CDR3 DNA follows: TGTGCCAGCAGTGCAACCAGGGATAATTCACCCCTCCACTTT. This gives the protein CASSATRDNSPLHF.